Below are 17 T cell receptor beta chains sequenced from a single sample in a study of regulatory T cells in long-lasting Graves disease. Time point noted: persistent/refractory GD, antithyroid drugs over 5 years with positive TRAb. TCR sequences were obtained from RNA taken from PBMCs. In building TCR beta libraries, iRepertoire HTBI primers were used together with Arm-PCR of CDR3 regions. TCRdb processed the multiplex PCR reads anew with MiXCR; each CDR3 protein has one entry. The sample lists some 440,000 distinct CDR3 sequences, around 20% occurring once. The sequences come from peripheral blood mononuclear cells (PBMCs), collected when the disease was refractory, from a patient treated with antithyroid drugs. The receptors stem from a female donor with Graves disease.

This clonotype was recorded a few times. The genes are TRBV28 and TRBJ2-3; no clear D gene. The CDR3 contains 15 residues. Germline V gene data show CDR1 as MDHEN and CDR2 as SYDVKM. The V end lost 2 bases, the J end lost 0 bases, and 9 bases lay between the germline ends. Written as DNA, the CDR3 is TGTGCCAGCAGTTTAACCACAGCGAGCACAGATACGCAGTATTTT. Its translation: CASSLTTASTDTQYF.

This chain uses TRBV7-8 with TRBJ1-2; TRBD1 aligns across 8 bases. This CDR3 region has 15 residues. Germline CDR1 reads SGHVS; CDR2 reads FQNEAQ. Trimming at V came to 0 bases and at J to 7 bases, leaving 7 bases not matched to a gene. CDR3 sequence: CASSLAGQGMSGYTF. As DNA, the CDR3 is TGTGCCAGCAGCTTAGCTGGACAGGGTATGAGTGGCTACACCTTC.

This clonotype was picked up a small number of times. The CDR3 DNA sequence: TGCAGCGTGGAACGTCTCACGTGGGGGCGACAGCCCCAGCATTTT. It encodes CSVERLTWGRQPQHF. This chain uses TRBV29-1 with TRBJ1-5; tentatively, D is TRBD1 (6 bases). The germline V and J ends were trimmed by 6 bases and 7 bases, with 22 bases remaining between them. The CDR3 contains 15 residues. Germline CDR1 and CDR2: SQVTM and ANQGSEA.

The rearrangement joins TRBV18 to TRBJ2-5, with TRBD1 matching 9 bases. Germline-derived CDR1 and CDR2 are KGHSH and LQKENI. The J segment lost 3 bases and the V segment lost 2 bases, leaving 4 bases of the junction unmatched. CDR3 length: 15 amino acids. For the CDR3, the DNA is TGTGCCAGCTCACCAAACAGGGGGCGAAAAGAGACCCAGTACTTC. Protein product: CASSPNRGRKETQYF. The full variable domain, completed using reference TRBV18 and TRBJ2-5, is NAGVMQNPRHLVRRRGQEARLRCSPMKGHSHVYWYRQLPEEGLKFMVYLQKENIIDESGMPKERFSAEFPKEGPSILRIQQVVRGDSAAYFCASSPNRGRKETQYFGPGTRLLVL.

Many counts were recorded for this clonotype. This chain joins TRBV29-1 and TRBJ2-5, with TRBD1 as a possible D gene (6 bases). CDR3 size: 14 residues. Germline lookup yields CDR1 SQVTM and CDR2 ANQGSEA. Trimming took off 4 bases at V and 1 base at J, with 13 bases between the two ends. CDR3 sequence (DNA): TGCAGCGTTGCAACAGGGTCCCCCCAAGAGACCCAGTACTTC. It specifies CSVATGSPQETQYF.

V is TRBV7-3 and J is TRBJ2-5; 7 positions match TRBD2. The CDR3 is made up of 15 amino acids. CDR1 SGHTA and CDR2 FQGTGA come from the germline V gene. V gave up 1 base and J gave up 4 bases; unmatched junction bases: 6. The chain's CDR3 is CASSLMGGEGETQYF. CDR3 nucleotides: TGTGCCAGCAGCTTAATGGGGGGGGAGGGAGAGACCCAGTACTTC.

This clonotype was observed many times. The V and J genes are TRBV6-1 and TRBJ1-1; D gene unclear. This CDR3 is built from 13 residues. Germline values: CDR1 MNHNS, CDR2 SASEGT. Trimming removed 3 bases from V and 0 bases from J, with 5 bases in between. The CDR3 DNA reads TGTGCCAGCAGTGAGGCCCTGAACACTGAAGCTTTCTTT. This encodes CASSEALNTEAFF.

This clonotype was counted between two and nine times. The J gene is TRBJ2-7, the V gene TRBV30; D may match TRBD1 or TRBD2 (5 bases each). CDR1 GTSNPN and CDR2 SVGIG come from the germline V gene (reference sequence). The CDR3 is made up of 15 amino acids. Trimming left V 4 bases short and J 6 bases short, with 22 bases between. In DNA form, the CDR3 reads TGTGCCTGGAAATTAATAAAAGGGGACCACGGCGAGCAGTACTTC. Protein sequence: CAWKLIKGDHGEQYF.

This clonotype was counted ten times or more. The chain has TRBV7-6 and TRBJ2-5; TRBD1 or TRBD2 may be the D gene (5 bases each). CDR1 is SGHVS, CDR2 FNYEAQ, per germline. V lost 1 base, J lost 5 bases, and 14 bases lay in between. CDR3 length: 15 amino acids. The CDR3 coding sequence is TGTGCCAGCAGCTTAGAAGGGGAACTAGTGGAGACCCAGTACTTC. As protein: CASSLEGELVETQYF.

This chain links TRBV12-3 or TRBV12-4 with TRBJ1-1, with TRBD1 as a possible D gene (6 bases). This CDR3 has 13 residues. V gave up 9 bases and J gave up 4 bases, with 15 bases separating them. Here the CDR3 reads CASTQGLGTEAFF. In nucleotides, the CDR3 is TGTGCCAGTACACAGGGATTGGGCACTGAAGCTTTCTTT.

This clonotype has only a few counts. The V and J genes are TRBV5-4 and TRBJ1-1, with D possibly being TRBD1 (5 bases). Looked up from germline, CDR1 is SGHNT and CDR2 is YYREEE (reference sequence). The CDR3 length is 14 residues. V was trimmed by 4 bases and J by 3 bases, leaving 13 bases between them. The CDR3 sequence is CASSQGWGDTEAFF. The CDR3 region has the DNA TGTGCCAGCAGCCAGGGTTGGGGGGACACTGAAGCTTTCTTT. The whole variable domain, filled in from reference TRBV5-4 and TRBJ1-1, reads ETGVTQSPTHLIKTRGQQVTLRCSSQSGHNTVSWYQQALGQGPQFIFQYYREEENGRGNFPPRFSGLQFPNYSSELNVNALELDDSALYLCASSQGWGDTEAFFGQGTRLTVV.

V and J are TRBV28 and TRBJ2-7, with D uncertain. Germline assignment: CDR1 MDHEN and CDR2 SYDVKM. The CDR3 runs to 13 residues. Trimming shortened V by 5 bases and J by 2 bases, and 10 bases separated the two germline ends. CDR3 bases: TGTGCCAGCAGTATCCGGGCCCCCTACGAGCAGTACTTC. Its protein is CASSIRAPYEQYF.

The V and J genes are TRBV11-2 and TRBJ2-1, with 7 bases aligning to TRBD1. The germline CDR1 and CDR2 sequences are SGHAT and FQNNGV. V gave up 3 bases and J gave up 9 bases; unmatched junction bases: 8. CDR3 size: 14 residues. The DNA of the CDR3 is TGTGCCAGCAGCTTCCGGGACAGCAGGGGTGAGCAGTTCTTC. The encoded protein is CASSFRDSRGEQFF.

A few counts support this clonotype. This chain uses TRBV29-1 with TRBJ2-7, with D perhaps TRBD1 (5 bases). The germline V gene encodes CDR1 SQVTM and CDR2 ANQGSEA. With 7 bases removed from V and 6 bases from J, the gap between germline ends came to 16 bases. CDR3 length equals 12 residues. DNA for the CDR3: TGCAGCGCCCCCGCAGGTCAGGGCGAGCAGTACTTC. It is translated as CSAPAGQGEQYF.

Many counts were recorded for this clonotype. Here the CDR3 reads CSANPGLAGGPYQETQYF. The CDR3, as DNA: TGCAGTGCCAATCCGGGACTAGCGGGAGGGCCGTACCAAGAGACCCAGTACTTC. The chain recombines TRBV20-1 with TRBJ2-5; TRBD2 agrees at 16 bases. V gave up 6 bases and J gave up 0 bases; unmatched junction bases: 10. The CDR3 covers 18 residues. Per germline, CDR1 DFQATT and CDR2 SNEGSKA (reference sequence).

The table lists this clonotype with a few counts. The chain carries TRBV6-1 and TRBJ2-3; weak D call: TRBD2 (5 bases). Per the germline V gene, CDR1 is MNHNS and CDR2 is SASEGT. Trimming pared 1 base from V and 10 bases from J, leaving 18 bases between. CDR3 length: 15 residues. Here the CDR3 reads CASSEGTPSVVAQYF. CDR3 DNA sequence: TGTGCCAGCAGTGAAGGGACTCCCTCCGTGGTGGCGCAGTATTTT.

This clonotype was recorded many times. V is TRBV19 and J is TRBJ1-5, with 9 positions matching TRBD1. V lost 9 bases, J lost 0 bases, and 6 bases stayed unmatched. This CDR3 has 15 amino acids. From germline, CDR1 is LNHDA and CDR2 SQIVND (reference sequence). CDR3 sequence (DNA): TGTGCCAGCACTGAGACAGGGGGTAGCAATCAGCCCCAGCATTTT. Its translation is CASTETGGSNQPQHF.